These T cell receptor beta chains were read from a single sample in a study of blood T cell repertoires in COVID-19. TCRdb's copy holds only in-frame clones and misses some; the assay was immunoSEQ multiplex PCR. The sample consists of about 280,000 clones, approximately 86% of them appearing once. The specimen sequenced was peripheral blood. These receptors came from a woman aged 45-60 years who had recovered from COVID-19. Both conserved end residues are part of each CDR3. D genes are given only for firm matches. Only some rows state a clone size, as once, few, many or a class for expanded clones.

j_gene,v_gene,d_gene,abundance,CDR3nt,CDR3aa
TRBJ1-1,TRBV6-2/TRBV6-3,.,.,TGTGCCAGCACCCCCCGAACAGAGATGAACACTGAAGCTTTCTTT,CASTPRTEMNTEAFF
TRBJ1-2,TRBV4-1,.,.,TGCGCCAGCAGCCAAGAACACAGTTTCACAGGCTACACCTTC,CASSQEHSFTGYTF
TRBJ1-6,TRBV4-1,.,.,TGCGCCAGCAGCCGACAGGAGAGCTCCTATAATTCACCCCTCCACTTT,CASSRQESSYNSPLHF
TRBJ1-1,TRBV24-1,.,.,TGTGCCACCAGTGATTTGAGGGGCCACGCTTTCTTT,CATSDLRGHAFF
TRBJ2-3,TRBV9,.,.,TGTGCCAGCAGCATAAGACAGTGGTCAGATACGCAGTATTTT,CASSIRQWSDTQYF
TRBJ1-6,TRBV6-4,.,.,TGTGCCAGCAGCCCCAGGGAATCTTCACCCCTCCACTTT,CASSPRESSPLHF
TRBJ2-7,TRBV6-2/TRBV6-3,TRBD1,once,TGTGCCAGCAGTTATGGGACAGGGGATTACGAGCAGTACTTC,CASSYGTGDYEQYF
TRBJ2-7,TRBV7-8,.,.,TGTGCCAGCAGCTCCCGGGACAAGTACGAGCAGTACTTC,CASSSRDKYEQYF
TRBJ1-3,TRBV5-1,TRBD1,.,TGCGCCAGCAGCCCGGAGGGACAGAACTCTGGAAACACCATATATTTT,CASSPEGQNSGNTIYF
TRBJ1-2,TRBV3-1/TRBV3-2,.,many,TGTGCCAGCAGCCAAGGGCCCAGGGGTGGCTACACCTTC,CASSQGPRGGYTF
TRBJ1-1,TRBV7-3,.,.,TGTGCCAGCAGCAGAGGCGGCTGGAGCACTGAAGCTTTCTTT,CASSRGGWSTEAFF
TRBJ2-5,TRBV2,.,.,TGTGCCAGCAGCGGGACTGTCGGAGAGACCCAGTACTTC,CASSGTVGETQYF
TRBJ1-2,TRBV6-5,TRBD1,.,TGTGCCAGCAGTTACGCCGGACAGGGAGCGTATGGCTACACCTTC,CASSYAGQGAYGYTF
TRBJ2-7,TRBV6-5,.,.,TGTGCCAGCAGTTACGGCACGGGCTACGAGCAGTACTTC,CASSYGTGYEQYF
TRBJ2-1,TRBV5-1,TRBD1,.,TGCGCCAGCAGCGGCCCAGGGGGCTGGAGCTACAATGAGCAGTTCTTC,CASSGPGGWSYNEQFF
TRBJ2-5,TRBV5-6,TRBD2,.,TGTGCCAGCAGCTTGGTATTCCGGACTAGCCAGGAGACCCAGTACTTC,CASSLVFRTSQETQYF
TRBJ2-7,TRBV20-1,TRBD2,.,TGCAGTGCTAGTGGGGAAGCGGGGGGGCGCAACGAGCAGTACTTC,CSASGEAGGRNEQYF
TRBJ2-3,TRBV6-6,TRBD1,.,TGTGCCAGCAGCATCGGACAGGACCCCACAGATACGCAGTATTTT,CASSIGQDPTDTQYF
TRBJ2-7,TRBV28,TRBD2,.,TGTGCCAGCAGTTTAAGCGGGCTAGCGGGGGGCTCCTACGAGCAGTACTTC,CASSLSGLAGGSYEQYF
TRBJ2-4,TRBV7-2,TRBD2,.,TGTGCCAGCAGCTTAGCCCAAGCTAGCGGGGCCCAGTACTTC,CASSLAQASGAQYF
TRBJ1-5,TRBV27,.,few,TGTGCCAGCAGTTTAGGACAGCGGGGGCAGCCCCAGCATTTT,CASSLGQRGQPQHF
TRBJ1-5,TRBV5-4,TRBD1,.,TGTGCCAGCAGCTTGGTTGGGGGGCTTACAGGGGATCAGCCCCAGCATTTT,CASSLVGGLTGDQPQHF
TRBJ1-1,TRBV4-2,TRBD1,.,TGTGCCAGCCTAGGGGGACAGGGGATAAAAGCTTTCTTT,CASLGGQGIKAFF
TRBJ1-1,TRBV27,.,once,TGTGCCAGCAGTTTGCGGGAAGCGAACACTGAAGCTTTCTTT,CASSLREANTEAFF
TRBJ2-5,TRBV14,.,.,TGTGCCAGCAGCCAAGATTCATGGGGCGGCGAGACCCAGTACTTC,CASSQDSWGGETQYF
TRBJ2-3,TRBV7-2,TRBD1,.,TGTGCCAGCAGCTTATTCCAGGACAGGGAATGGGGTACGCAGTATTTT,CASSLFQDREWGTQYF
TRBJ1-5,TRBV2,.,once,TGTGCCAGCAGTAGGGAAGGGGATCAGCCCCAGCATTTT,CASSREGDQPQHF
TRBJ2-6,TRBV7-2,.,.,TGTGCCAGCACCCAGTCTGGGGCCAACGTCCTGACTTTC,CASTQSGANVLTF
TRBJ1-5,TRBV7-8,.,.,TGTGCCAGCAGCTTAGCGCGGGGGGGTTCGGGCAATCAGCCCCAGCATTTT,CASSLARGGSGNQPQHF
TRBJ2-7,TRBV2,.,.,TGTGCCAGCAGCCAGGGTGGGTACGAGCAGTACTTC,CASSQGGYEQYF
TRBJ1-1,TRBV19,.,.,TGTGCCAGTAGTACTTTAACAGGGTCTACGGAAGCTTTCTTT,CASSTLTGSTEAFF
TRBJ2-7,TRBV12-3/TRBV12-4,.,.,TGTGCCAGCAGCCTACAGGGTGTCGAGCAGTACTTC,CASSLQGVEQYF
TRBJ1-5,TRBV28,TRBD1,.,TGTGCCAGCAGTTTCCCAGGGGGCCGTGCCTATCAGCCCCAGCATTTT,CASSFPGGRAYQPQHF
TRBJ2-5,TRBV28,TRBD1,.,TGTGCCAGCAGTTTAGGGACAGGAAGATTGCGAGAGACCCAGTACTTC,CASSLGTGRLRETQYF
TRBJ1-2,TRBV7-9,.,.,TGTGCCAGCAGCTTAGACCGCAGGGTAGTCTATGGCTACACCTTC,CASSLDRRVVYGYTF
TRBJ2-1,TRBV6-2/TRBV6-3,TRBD2,.,TGTGCCAGCAGTTACTCGAAGGGCGCGGGAGTGTCCTACAATGAGCAGTTCTTC,CASSYSKGAGVSYNEQFF
TRBJ2-1,TRBV28,.,.,TGTGCCACCCTCCTGCGGCGGAGCTCCTACAATGAGCAGTTCTTC,CATLLRRSSYNEQFF
TRBJ1-2,TRBV7-8,.,.,TGTGCCAGCAGCATATTCCAAGGGGACTATGGCTACACCTTC,CASSIFQGDYGYTF
TRBJ2-7,TRBV6-6,TRBD1,.,TGTGCCAGCAAAGGACAGGGGGTCTACGAGCAGTACTTC,CASKGQGVYEQYF
TRBJ1-2,TRBV30,.,.,TGTGCCCAAAGAGACAGAGGACCGGAGTATGGCTACACCTTC,CAQRDRGPEYGYTF
TRBJ2-1,TRBV27,.,.,TGTGCCAGCAGTCCGACACCAAGCTCCTACAATGAGCAGTTCTTC,CASSPTPSSYNEQFF
TRBJ2-5,TRBV6-2/TRBV6-3,.,.,TGTGCCAGCCGTTTTTCGCGGACCCAGTACTTC,CASRFSRTQYF
TRBJ2-2,TRBV9,TRBD2,.,TGTGCCAGCAGCTTCGGACTAGCGGGGGGGCCCTCGAACACCGGGGAGCTGTTTTTT,CASSFGLAGGPSNTGELFF
TRBJ2-7,TRBV30,.,.,TGTGCCTGGAAAATCTCTACGGGAGCCTACGAGCAGTACTTC,CAWKISTGAYEQYF
TRBJ1-6,TRBV7-2,.,.,TGTGCCAGCAGCTTAAGAGGCGTAGGATTAGATAATTCACCCCTCCACTTT,CASSLRGVGLDNSPLHF
TRBJ2-3,TRBV7-2,TRBD1,.,TGTGCCAGCAGCTTAGGATCTTGGACAGGGGCAGATACGCAGTATTTT,CASSLGSWTGADTQYF
TRBJ2-3,TRBV5-1,TRBD2,once,TGCGCCAGCAGCTTGGTCGGGGGGAGTGCAGATACGCAGTATTTT,CASSLVGGSADTQYF
TRBJ2-7,TRBV5-4,TRBD1,once,TGTGCCAGCAGCGGATTAGGGACAGGGGGTACCACCTACGAGCAGTACTTC,CASSGLGTGGTTYEQYF
TRBJ1-5,TRBV10-3,.,few,TGTGCCATCAGTGAGGTCGCGGCAGGGAGCAATCAGCCCCAGCATTTT,CAISEVAAGSNQPQHF
TRBJ1-1,TRBV7-3,.,.,TGTGCCAGCAGCCCATCGACAGGCGTGGGTACTGAAGCTTTCTTT,CASSPSTGVGTEAFF
TRBJ2-7,TRBV4-3,.,.,TGCGCCAGCAGCCAAGATTGGCTCCACGAGCAGTACTTC,CASSQDWLHEQYF
TRBJ1-1,TRBV30,TRBD1,.,TGTGCCTGGACGAACCCGGGACAGGGGCCGAAAAACACTGAAGCTTTCTTT,CAWTNPGQGPKNTEAFF
TRBJ2-4,TRBV7-2,TRBD2,.,TGTGCCAGCAGCTCCCCTCTCCGGGGAGGGGTGAAAAACATTCAGTACTTC,CASSSPLRGGVKNIQYF
TRBJ1-4,TRBV7-6,.,.,TGTGCCAGCAGCTTAGGGCCCGGGAGAGGGAATGAAAAACTGTTTTTT,CASSLGPGRGNEKLFF
TRBJ2-7,TRBV28,.,.,TGTGCCAGCAGTTTAATTAGACTAACGTACGAGCAGTACTTC,CASSLIRLTYEQYF